This T cell receptor beta chain was found in a study of OX40 agonist ivuxolimab in advanced cancers. About the investigation overall: Ivuxolimab was an agonistic, fully human IgG2 monoclonal antibody directed against OX40 (CD134), a costimulatory receptor. Intravenous ivuxolimab was administered to patients every 2 weeks at six dose levels: 0.01, 0.1, 0.3, 1.5, 3 and 10 mg/kg. Among the approximately 54 dose-escalation patients, around 20 had hepatocellular carcinoma, approximately 15 melanoma, 9 renal cell carcinoma and 9 head and neck cancer. In the dose-escalation cohort, 82.7% of patients were male, and the mean age was roughly 60 years, with a range of roughly 20 to 79. Patients were allowed to have had prior anti-PD-1, anti-PD-L1 or anti-CTLA-4 therapy, and 30% to 40% of the dose-escalation patients had previously received checkpoint inhibitors. Partial responses occurred in three dose-escalation patients: two with cutaneous melanoma and one with hepatocellular carcinoma. Peripheral TCRbeta sequencing was intended to test whether TCR sequence diversity was altered and clonal T-cell expansion was caused by ivuxolimab. The paper reports the monotherapy dose-escalation portion (N = 52 patients) of the phase I ivuxolimab trial.

Patients with a history of autoimmune disease or receiving systemic immunosuppression were excluded from the trial. In every dose cohort, peripheral blood was drawn for TCR sequencing at baseline, cycle 4 day 1, and cycle 7 day 1. The samples were drawn from a first-in-human, open-label, multicenter phase I dose-escalation trial of ivuxolimab. The trial enrolled adults with locally advanced or metastatic head and neck squamous cell, hepatocellular, melanoma or renal cell carcinoma. CD4+ and CD8+ T cells were sorted separately from peripheral blood before TCR sequencing. For this clone: It has no known antigen specificity. The record has no base qualities; no much larger clone is one base away.

CDR1 MDHEN and CDR2 SYDVKM are derived from the germline V gene. The cysteine opens and the phenylalanine closes a CDR3 of 12 amino acids. CDR3 DNA only is kept here, 36 bases in frame from base 1. Trimming leaves V shorter by 5 bases and J shorter by 10 bases, with the junction holding 7 bases beyond the gene matches. To sequence the TCRbeta CDR3 region, genomic DNA was isolated from the sorted cells. The immunoSEQ Assay was used for sequencing of TCRbeta CDR3 regions. Entries here come from immuneACCESS through TCRdb and include only in-frame sequences with V and J called. Some clones fail to appear in such tables; in the studies checked, an unresolved V gene covers under half of the shortfall, and the cause of the remainder is unknown. The sample table shows tens of thousands of clones, and about 94% are seen once. The ten top clones hold 18% of the sample. Results the study describes overall, beyond this receptor: The antigen specificity of the clonally expanded peripheral T cells was not determined. Low levels of normalized T-cell clonal expansion were also shown by some nonresponding patients. In the 0.1-3.0 mg/kg groups, partial responders had among the lowest normalized peripheral clonal expansion, particularly in CD8+ T cells. At doses of 0.1 to 3.0 mg/kg, clonal expansion of both CD4+ and CD8+ blood T cells was observed from baseline to week 6. After ivuxolimab, more expanded clones were found on average in CD8+ T cells than in CD4+ T cells.

The V and J segments used are TRBV28 and TRBJ2-7, and TRBD1 matches 8 of the central bases. The sample consisted of CD4+ or CD8+ T cells sorted from blood, taken in a trial of the OX40 agonist ivuxolimab. The origin of this receptor is an adult with an advanced solid tumor such as melanoma, head and neck, liver or kidney cancer. The DNA reads as follows: TGTGCCAGCAGTACGTTCGACAGGGGCCAGTACTTC. Its protein is CASSTFDRGQYF.